The 23 T cell receptor beta chains below come from one sample, sequenced in a study of chemoradiotherapy in HPV16-positive cancers. Sequenced by immunoSEQ multiplex PCR; TCRdb stores in-frame clones only, minus some. The sample contains 25,000 to 30,000 clones, about nine tenths of which appear only once. The source material was blood, sampled from a patient who underwent chemoradiotherapy. The receptors come from a human donor with HPV-associated anogenital cancer.

This clone was counted once. The chain is built from TRBV27 and TRBJ2-7; D remains ambiguous. There are 15 residues in the CDR3. Germline V gives CDR1 MNHEY, CDR2 SMNVEV (reference sequence). V was trimmed by 3 bases and J by 1 base, leaving 13 bases between them. The CDR3 sequence is CASSFKPIESYEQYF. The CDR3 DNA sequence: TGTGCCAGCAGTTTTAAGCCGATAGAATCCTACGAGCAGTACTTC.

The chain links TRBV6-6 to TRBJ1-1, with D unclear. V lost 2 bases and J lost 0, with 7 bases in between. The CDR3 contains 14 residues. Germline V gives CDR1 MNHNY, CDR2 SVGAGI (reference sequence). The CDR3 DNA follows: TGTGCCAGCAGTTACGCATTTATGAACACTGAAGCTTTCTTT. This codes for CASSYAFMNTEAFF.

This rearrangement joins TRBV9 to TRBJ1-2; a possible D gene is TRBD1 (5 bases). Trimming took 0 bases from V and 4 from J, leaving 13 bases between them. CDR1 SGDLS and CDR2 YYNGEE come from the germline V gene. The CDR3 runs to 15 residues. As DNA, the CDR3 is TGTGCCAGCAGCGTAGCGGGGCGGGGCGGCTATGGCTACACCTTC. It specifies CASSVAGRGGYGYTF. The complete variable domain, with remaining parts taken from reference TRBV9 and TRBJ1-2, reads DSGVTQTPKHLITATGQRVTLRCSPRSGDLSVYWYQQSLDQGLQFLIQYYNGEERAKGNILERFSAQQFPDLHSELNLSSLELGDSALYFCASSVAGRGGYGYTFGSGTRLTVV.

CDR3 bases: TGTGCCAGCAGTTTATCGCGGGGGGACGAGCAGTACTTC. Protein: CASSLSRGDEQYF. V and J are TRBV27 and TRBJ2-7; TRBD2 aligns across 8 bases. Germline trimming cut 0 bases from V and 5 bases from J; bases unmatched to any gene: 0. This CDR3 has 13 residues. The germline V gene has CDR1 MNHEY and CDR2 SMNVEV (reference sequence).

The gene calls are TRBV30 and TRBJ1-6, with D tentatively TRBD1 (6 bases). V shed 0 bases and J shed 3 bases, with 12 bases lying between them. CDR3 length: 16 residues. CDR1 is GTSNPN and CDR2 is SVGIG in the germline V gene (reference sequence). In DNA, the CDR3 is TGTGCCTGGAGTGTACGAGGGGGGAACTATAATTCACCCCTCCACTTT. It encodes CAWSVRGGNYNSPLHF.

This clone occurred a few times. The V call is TRBV19, the J call TRBJ2-5; D is ambiguous. This CDR3 is 13 amino acids long. Deletions cut 7 bases from V and 5 bases from J, with 14 bases between. In germline, CDR1 is LNHDA, CDR2 SQIVND (reference sequence). CDR3 sequence reads: CASTAASGETQYF. The DNA for the CDR3 is TGTGCCAGTACTGCTGCATCCGGGGAGACCCAGTACTTC.

The chain couples TRBV27 to TRBJ1-2, with a possible D match to TRBD1 (5 bases). Germline V gene lookup returns CDR1 MNHEY and CDR2 SMNVEV (reference sequence). V dropped 0 bases and J dropped 5 bases, with 13 bases sitting between them. CDR3 length: 15 amino acids. CDR3 amino acids: CASSLSGGFLYGYTF. The DNA for the CDR3 is TGTGCCAGCAGTTTATCTGGGGGATTTTTATATGGCTACACCTTC.

The genes are TRBV7-9 and TRBJ1-4; D unclear. Trimming took off 5 bases at V and 0 bases at J, with 10 bases between the two ends. The CDR3 totals 15 residues. Germline V CDR1 and CDR2: SEHNR, FQNEAQ (reference sequence). In DNA form, the CDR3 reads TGTGCCAGCAGCGCTCGACAAGCAACTAATGAAAAACTGTTTTTT. As protein: CASSARQATNEKLFF. Full variable domain (remainder filled in from reference TRBV7-9 and TRBJ1-4): DTGVSQNPRHKITKRGQNVTFRCDPISEHNRLYWYRQTLGQGPEFLTYFQNEAQLEKSRLLSDRFSAERPKGSFSTLEIQRTEQGDSAMYLCASSARQATNEKLFFGSGTQLSVL.

The chain links TRBV6-5 to TRBJ1-2, with D hard to call. Germline V CDR1 and CDR2: MNHEY, SVGAGI. The length of the CDR3 is 12 residues. V was pared by 6 bases and J by 1 base, with 6 bases between. The CDR3 sequence: CASRTNNYGYTF. CDR3 DNA: TGTGCCAGCAGAACAAATAACTATGGCTACACCTTC.

V and J are TRBV28 and TRBJ1-2; 7 nucleotides match TRBD1. CDR1 and CDR2 (germline): MDHEN, SYDVKM. J was trimmed by 4 bases and V by 2 bases; bases with no gene match: 7. CDR3 size: 15 residues. For the CDR3, the DNA is TGTGCCAGCAGTTTAGAGGATCGGGACAGCTATGGCTACACCTTC. As protein: CASSLEDRDSYGYTF.

J is TRBJ2-3 and V is TRBV19; 8 bases agree with TRBD2. CDR3 length equals 14 residues. V shed 4 bases, J shed 4 bases, and the junction held 4 bases outside the gene matches. Germline values: CDR1 LNHDA, CDR2 SQIVND (reference sequence). In DNA form, the CDR3 reads TGTGCCAGTAGTACTCGGGAGGGCGCAGATACGCAGTATTTT. It is translated as CASSTREGADTQYF.

The rearrangement joins TRBV5-8 to TRBJ1-5, with D possibly matching TRBD1 (6 bases). The CDR3 contains 15 residues. With 3 bases removed from V and 0 bases from J, the gap between germline ends came to 10 bases. From germline, CDR1 is SGHTS and CDR2 YDEGEE. The CDR3 nucleotides read TGTGCCAGCAGCTGGACAGATATTAGCAATCAGCCCCAGCATTTT. Protein product: CASSWTDISNQPQHF.

The rearrangement uses TRBV27 and TRBJ1-1; D perhaps matches TRBD1 (5 bases). Germline values: CDR1 MNHEY, CDR2 SMNVEV (reference sequence). CDR3 length: 15 amino acids. The V gene lost 3 bases and the J gene lost 1 base, with 12 bases spanning the gap. In nucleotides, the CDR3 is TGTGCCAGCAGTTTCGGACATTCAAAGAACACTGAAGCTTTCTTT. This translates into CASSFGHSKNTEAFF.

The chain joins TRBV29-1 to TRBJ2-7, with D unresolved. The length of the CDR3 is 10 residues. Trimming left V 4 bases short and J 3 bases short, with 4 bases between. Germline V lookup: CDR1 SQVTM, CDR2 ANQGSEA. The DNA for the CDR3 is TGCAGCGTTGCCAGCTACGAGCAGTACTTC. Translated, it gives CSVASYEQYF.

As for this clone: A junction end diverges from the germline sequence, so it may reflect a read error. V usage is TRBV30 and J usage is TRBJ1-4; 8 bases fit TRBD1. From germline, CDR1 is GTSNPN and CDR2 SVGIG (reference sequence). The CDR3 runs 12 residues. The CDR3 DNA reads as TGTGCCGGGAGAGGACAGGGCGAGAAACTGTTTTTT. Translated: CAGRGQGEKLFF.

This chain uses TRBV7-3 with TRBJ2-1; TRBD2 matches 11 bases. This CDR3 has 13 amino acids. The V gene's germline CDR1 is SGHTA and CDR2 FQGTGA. V trimming: 0 bases; J trimming: 15 bases; junction bases outside the gene matches: 4. The DNA of the CDR3 is TGTGCCAGCAGCTTAACTAGCGGGGGGGAGTGGTTCTTC. This gives the protein CASSLTSGGEWFF.

CDR3 region: CASSPDIETQYF. The CDR3 DNA reads as TGCGCCAGCAGCCCGGACATTGAGACCCAGTACTTC. This chain joins TRBV5-1 and TRBJ2-5, with D perhaps TRBD1 (5 bases). Trimming left V 4 bases short and J 5 bases short, with 9 bases between. Germline V lookup: CDR1 SGHRS, CDR2 YFSETQ. CDR3 length equals 12 residues.

The chain combines TRBV7-6 with TRBJ2-7, with D tentatively TRBD1 or TRBD2 (7 bases each). The germline CDR1 and CDR2 sequences are SGHVS and FNYEAQ. V was trimmed by 6 bases and J by 5 bases, leaving 23 bases between them. CDR3 length equals 16 residues. DNA for the CDR3: TGTGCCAGCAGTTCGTCCACATTCAGGGGGGGAAACGAGCAGTACTTC. Translating gives CASSSSTFRGGNEQYF.

The chain joins TRBV15 to TRBJ1-5; D is unresolved. The CDR3 is made up of 14 amino acids. Germline V gives CDR1 LNHNV, CDR2 YYDKDF (reference sequence). V lost 8 bases, J lost 6 bases, and 17 bases lay in between. CDR3 DNA: TGTGCCACCTCCCGGGCGCAGGAGGGTCAGCCCCAGCATTTT. Protein sequence: CATSRAQEGQPQHF.

The CDR3 DNA follows: TGTGCCAGTCGTGTAGGACAACTCTATGGCTACACCTTC. Protein sequence: CASRVGQLYGYTF. This rearrangement joins TRBV2 to TRBJ1-2, with D tentatively TRBD1 (5 bases). The germline V gene encodes CDR1 SNHLY and CDR2 FYNNEI. CDR3 length equals 13 residues. Trimming took 9 bases from V and 4 from J, leaving 15 bases between them. The full variable domain, rest sourced from reference TRBV2 and TRBJ1-2, is EPEVTQTPSHQVTQMGQEVILRCVPISNHLYFYWYRQILGQKVEFLVSFYNNEISEKSEIFDDQFSVERPDGSNFTLKIRSTKLEDSAMYFCASRVGQLYGYTFGSGTRLTVV.

V gene TRBV2 combines with J gene TRBJ1-1; D is unresolved. Germline CDR1 reads SNHLY; CDR2 reads FYNNEI. Trimming took off 6 bases at V and 2 bases at J, with 4 bases between the two ends. This CDR3 has 11 residues. Here the CDR3 DNA reads TGTGCCAGCAGATACAACACTGAAGCTTTCTTT. Its translation: CASRYNTEAFF.

This sequence joins TRBV7-3 and TRBJ2-1; 13 nucleotides line up with TRBD2. The V segment lost 5 bases and the J segment 7 bases; nucleotides outside the gene matches: 5. Looked up from germline, CDR1 is SGHTA and CDR2 is FQGTGA. The CDR3 totals 15 residues. CDR3 DNA sequence: TGTGCCAGCAGCCAACTAGCGGGGGGGCAGAATGAGCAGTTCTTC. Translated: CASSQLAGGQNEQFF. Supplemented by reference TRBV7-3 and TRBJ2-1, the full variable domain reads GAGVSQTPSNKVTEKGKYVELRCDPISGHTALYWYRQSLGQGPEFLIYFQGTGAADDSGLPNDRFFAVRPEGSVSTLKIQRTERGDSAVYLCASSQLAGGQNEQFFGPGTRLTVL.

This clone was observed a handful of times. This rearrangement joins TRBV14 to TRBJ1-2; tentative D call: TRBD1 (5 bases). Germline V gene sequence: CDR1 SGHDN, CDR2 FVKESK. The CDR3 runs 14 residues. Trimming stripped 1 base from V and 4 bases from J, with 10 bases between. The CDR3 spells CASSQAPGIYGYTF. For the CDR3, the DNA is TGTGCCAGCAGCCAAGCCCCAGGGATCTATGGCTACACCTTC.